The 17 T cell receptor beta chains in this list originate from one sample, sequenced in a study. TCRdb fed the 5' RACE reads into MiXCR, producing one record per CDR3 protein. The profile shows approximately 60,000 distinct CDR3 sequences, 22% of them singletons. Specimen: memory CD4+ T cells sorted from a lymph node. This sample's subset: memory CD4+ T cells, CD4+CD45RO+CD25-. These receptors were taken from a female donor with breast cancer.

As concerns this clonotype: A much larger clone is a single base away; this may be a read error. This chain links TRBV29-1 with TRBJ1-4, with D maybe TRBD1 (5 bases). The CDR3 extends over 13 amino acids. Germline CDR1 and CDR2: SQVTM and ANQGSEA. The CDR3 protein is CGARGGSDEKLFF. In nucleotides, the CDR3 is TGCGGCGCCCGTGGGGGTAGCGATGAAAAACTGTTTTTT.

The table lists this clonotype with a few counts. The rearrangement joins TRBV6-1 to TRBJ2-1; possible D gene TRBD2, 6 bases. Germline loops: CDR1 MNHNS, CDR2 SASEGT. CDR3 size: 15 residues. V lost 2 bases to trimming and J lost 2 bases, with 10 bases between them. CDR3 residues: CASSESQRAYNEQFF. The CDR3 nucleotides are TGTGCCAGCAGTGAAAGCCAGCGGGCCTACAATGAGCAGTTCTTC.

This clonotype is medium-sized (0.01 to 0.1%). The chain links TRBV5-1 to TRBJ1-1; a possible D gene is TRBD1 (5 bases). The CDR3 extends over 13 amino acids. V shed 0 bases and J shed 10 bases, with 13 bases lying between them. Germline V gives CDR1 SGHRS, CDR2 YFSETQ. The CDR3 reads CASSLGDRGRAFF. Here the CDR3 DNA reads TGCGCCAGCAGCTTGGGGGACCGGGGTAGAGCTTTCTTT.

This clonotype was seen only a few times. The chain joins TRBV20-1 to TRBJ2-7, with D tentatively TRBD1 (6 bases). The CDR3 loop spans 13 amino acids. The V and J ends lost 6 bases and 0 bases respectively, with 12 bases between them. Per the germline V gene, CDR1 is DFQATT and CDR2 is SNEGSKA (reference sequence). CDR3 DNA sequence: TGCAGTGCGTTACAGGGCCCCTCCTACGAGCAGTACTTC. It translates to CSALQGPSYEQYF.

This clonotype was seen a handful of times. V and J are TRBV7-2 and TRBJ2-5, with 9 bases that match TRBD1. Unmatched junction bases numbered 11, after V lost 5 bases and J lost 4 bases. The CDR3 covers 16 residues. CDR1 and CDR2 (germline): SGHTA, FQGNSA. CDR3 coding DNA: TGTGCCAGCAGCAAAAGGACAGGGGTTAGGGGAGAGACCCAGTACTTC. Translated, it gives CASSKRTGVRGETQYF.

Of note for this clonotype: A read error is possible here, since a much larger clone lies one base away. The chain carries TRBV6-5 and TRBJ2-7; the D is unclear. CDR1 MNHEY and CDR2 SVGAGI come from the germline V gene. This CDR3 contains 15 residues. The V end was cut by 0 bases, the J end by 6 bases, with 15 bases between. Here the CDR3 reads CASSYSILQTCEQYF. The CDR3 DNA is TGTGCCAGCAGTTACTCGATCTTGCAAACCTGCGAGCAGTACTTC.

Regarding this clonotype: A read error may account for a junction end that differs from germline. This chain uses TRBV5-1 with TRBJ2-6, with 7 bases lining up with TRBD1. Per germline, CDR1 SGHRS and CDR2 YFSETQ. The CDR3 consists of 16 residues. This CDR3 reads CASSTTGVSVANVLTF. CDR3 DNA sequence: TGCGCCAGCAGTACCACAGGGGTCTCTGTGGCCAACGTCCTGACTTTC.

This clonotype was seen just once. This chain connects TRBV20-1 to TRBJ1-4; D ambiguous. The CDR3 extends over 15 amino acids. V lost 4 bases and J lost 8, with 20 bases in between. Looked up from germline, CDR1 is DFQATT and CDR2 is SNEGSKA (reference sequence). The CDR3 sequence: CSAKVSHGNWEKLFF. In DNA form, the CDR3 reads TGCAGTGCTAAAGTTAGTCACGGCAATTGGGAAAAACTGTTTTTT.

V and J are TRBV20-1 and TRBJ1-1; the D is unclear. This CDR3 has 14 residues. Trimming took 1 base from V and 1 from J, leaving 10 bases between them. Germline assignment: CDR1 DFQATT and CDR2 SNEGSKA (reference sequence). CDR3 in amino acids: CSARASVWNTEAFF. CDR3 sequence (DNA): TGCAGTGCTAGAGCGTCAGTTTGGAACACTGAAGCTTTCTTT.

A few counts support this clonotype. V gene TRBV7-8 combines with J gene TRBJ1-5; 7 bases map to TRBD1. Germline V gene lookup returns CDR1 SGHVS and CDR2 FQNEAQ. This CDR3 is 13 amino acids long. After removal of 5 bases from V and 7 bases from J, the junction contained 5 bases not matched to a gene. The CDR3 DNA reads TGTGCCAGCAGCGCTGGACAGGCCCAGCCCCAGCATTTT. It specifies CASSAGQAQPQHF.

V and J are TRBV7-3 and TRBJ2-1; TRBD2 matches 10 bases. The CDR3 has 15 residues. The V and J ends lost 6 bases and 5 bases, in that order; junction bases with no gene match: 7. Per the germline V gene, CDR1 is SGHTA and CDR2 is FQGTGA. For the CDR3, the DNA is TGTGCCAGCAGTTTACTAGCGGGGAAAAACAATGAGCAGTTCTTC. Translated: CASSLLAGKNNEQFF.

This clonotype was counted at least ten times. For the CDR3, the DNA is TGTGCCAGCAGTTACTCGACCGACTCCTACGAGCAGTACTTC. Translated, it gives CASSYSTDSYEQYF. The V and J genes are TRBV6-5 and TRBJ2-7; D unclear. This CDR3 has 14 residues. The V and J ends lost 0 bases and 0 bases respectively, with 6 bases between them. Germline loops: CDR1 MNHEY, CDR2 SVGAGI.

Details on this clonotype: The conserved final phenylalanine or tryptophan is absent from the CDR3, which likely points to a read error. The chain combines TRBV6-1 with TRBJ2-2; 8 bases match TRBD1. With V trimmed by 8 bases and J by 1 base, 0 bases remained unmatched. The CDR3 sequence is 13 residues long. In germline, CDR1 is MNHNS, CDR2 SASEGT. CDR3 in amino acids: CASGTGNTGELFS. DNA for the CDR3: TGTGCCAGCGGGACAGGGAACACCGGGGAGCTGTTTTCT.

In its sample, this clonotype ranks as medium-sized. The chain employs TRBV5-1 and TRBJ2-1; 11 bases are shared with TRBD1. Losses at the gene ends were 3 bases for V and 6 bases for J; bases not matched to a gene: 2. This CDR3 spans 14 amino acids. The germline V gene encodes CDR1 SGHRS and CDR2 YFSETQ. As DNA, the CDR3 is TGCGCCAGCAGCTCCGGGACAGGGGGCAATGAGCAGTTCTTC. Translated, it gives CASSSGTGGNEQFF.

A few counts support this clonotype. The V gene is TRBV9, the J gene TRBJ2-7; no reliable D call. Trimming shortened V by 3 bases and J by 3 bases, and 10 bases separated the two germline ends. Looked up from germline, CDR1 is SGDLS and CDR2 is YYNGEE. The CDR3 is 13 residues long. CDR3 loop: CASSGPGGYEQYF. CDR3 coding DNA: TGTGCCAGCAGCGGGCCTGGCGGCTACGAGCAGTACTTC.

Only a few counts were recorded for this clonotype. Germline is not matched at one junction end, which may reflect a read error. V and J are TRBV29-1 and TRBJ2-7; a weak D match, TRBD2 (5 bases). The CDR3 spans 14 residues. CDR1 SQVTM and CDR2 ANQGSEA come from the germline V gene. The CDR3 spells CSASPGRAGYKQYF. In nucleotides, the CDR3 is TGCAGCGCGTCGCCTGGGCGGGCAGGCTACAAGCAGTACTTC.

The rearrangement joins TRBV27 to TRBJ1-4, with D unresolved. V dropped 6 bases and J dropped 0 bases, with 14 bases sitting between them. CDR1 and CDR2 from the germline V gene are MNHEY and SMNVEV (reference sequence). The CDR3 totals 16 residues. This chain's CDR3 is CASSLTDGATNEKLFF. CDR3 nucleotide sequence: TGTGCCAGCAGCCTGACGGACGGGGCAACTAATGAAAAACTGTTTTTT.